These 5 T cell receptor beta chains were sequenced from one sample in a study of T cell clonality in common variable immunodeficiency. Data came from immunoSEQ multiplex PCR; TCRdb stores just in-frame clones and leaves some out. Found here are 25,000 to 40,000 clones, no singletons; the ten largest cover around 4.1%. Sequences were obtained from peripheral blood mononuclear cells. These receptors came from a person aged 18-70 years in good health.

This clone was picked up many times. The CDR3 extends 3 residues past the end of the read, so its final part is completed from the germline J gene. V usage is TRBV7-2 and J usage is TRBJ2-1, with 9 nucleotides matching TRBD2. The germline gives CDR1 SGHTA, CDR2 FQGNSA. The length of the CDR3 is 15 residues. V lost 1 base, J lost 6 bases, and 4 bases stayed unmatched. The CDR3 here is CASSLVAGGPNEQFF. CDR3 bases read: TGTGCCAGCAGCTTAGTCGCGGGGGGGCCCAATGAG.

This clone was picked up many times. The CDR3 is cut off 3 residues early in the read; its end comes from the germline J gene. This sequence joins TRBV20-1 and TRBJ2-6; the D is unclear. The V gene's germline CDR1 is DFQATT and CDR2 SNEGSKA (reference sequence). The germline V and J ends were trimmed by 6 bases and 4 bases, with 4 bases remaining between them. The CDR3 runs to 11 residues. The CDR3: CSAQGANVLTF. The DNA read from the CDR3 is TGCAGTGCCCAAGGGGCCAACGTC.

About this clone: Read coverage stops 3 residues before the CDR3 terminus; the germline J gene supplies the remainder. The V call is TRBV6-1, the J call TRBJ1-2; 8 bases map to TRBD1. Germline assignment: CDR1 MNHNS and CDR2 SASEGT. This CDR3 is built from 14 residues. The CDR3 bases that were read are TGTGCCAGCAGTGGCGGACAGGGTACAGATACC. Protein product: CASSGGQGTDT. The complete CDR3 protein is CASSGGQGTDTYTF.

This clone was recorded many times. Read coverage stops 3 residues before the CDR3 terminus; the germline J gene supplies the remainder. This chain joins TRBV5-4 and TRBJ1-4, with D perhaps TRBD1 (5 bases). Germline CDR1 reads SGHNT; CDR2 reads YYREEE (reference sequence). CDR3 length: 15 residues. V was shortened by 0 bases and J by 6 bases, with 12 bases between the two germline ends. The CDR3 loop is CASSLEQGEDEKLFF. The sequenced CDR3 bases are TGTGCCAGCAGCTTGGAGCAGGGAGAAGATGAAAAA.

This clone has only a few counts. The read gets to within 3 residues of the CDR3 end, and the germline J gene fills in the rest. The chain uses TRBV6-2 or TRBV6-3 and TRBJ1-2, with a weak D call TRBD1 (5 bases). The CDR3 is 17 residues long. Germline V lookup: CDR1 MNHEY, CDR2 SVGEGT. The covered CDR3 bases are TGTGCCAGCAGCCCCCCCGAGGGAGGGGCCGTCTCCTACGAC. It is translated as CASSPPEGGAVSYD. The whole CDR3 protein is CASSPPEGGAVSYDYTF.